One sample yielded the 32 T cell receptor beta chains listed below, sequenced in a study of PD-1 blockade in classical Hodgkin lymphoma. Time point of the sample: cycle 4 day 1 (C4D1), after 6 weeks of nivolumab. Exposure to brentuximab vedotin varied, and each patient had relapsed following autologous stem cell transplantation. Assay used: immunoSEQ multiplex PCR; TCRdb lists only in-frame clones, some missing. Here the sample spans about 110,000 clones, roughly 87% being singletons. Sample: peripheral blood mononuclear cells (PBMCs), taken before the fourth cycle of nivolumab. Receptors were obtained from a human donor with classical Hodgkin lymphoma.

The rearrangement links TRBV7-9 to TRBJ1-5; D is perhaps TRBD1 (6 bases). Deletions cut 3 bases from V and 7 bases from J, with 10 bases between. This CDR3 spans 13 amino acids. Germline assignment: CDR1 SEHNR and CDR2 FQNEAQ (reference sequence). The CDR3 loop reads CASSFGGDQPQHF. The CDR3 bases are TGTGCCAGCAGCTTTGGGGGCGACCAGCCCCAGCATTTT.

V usage is TRBV7-9 and J usage is TRBJ1-2; TRBD1 matches 7 bases. This CDR3 region has 15 residues. CDR1 and CDR2 (germline): SEHNR, FQNEAQ (reference sequence). V shed 4 bases, J shed 2 bases, and the junction held 7 bases outside the gene matches. This chain's CDR3 is CASSSGGQNNYGYTF. The CDR3 bases are TGTGCCAGCAGCTCGGGGGGACAGAACAACTATGGCTACACCTTC.

The chain combines TRBV5-1 with TRBJ2-1; 13 positions match TRBD2. Germline V gene sequence: CDR1 SGHRS, CDR2 YFSETQ. The trim removed 5 bases at V and 4 bases at J, leaving 15 bases unmatched. The CDR3 loop spans 19 amino acids. The CDR3 nucleotides are TGCGCCAGCAGTCAACGCGGGACTAGCGGGACGCCACCTTACAATGAGCAGTTCTTC. Amino acid sequence: CASSQRGTSGTPPYNEQFF. Variable domain in full (rest from reference TRBV5-1 and TRBJ2-1): KAGVTQTPRYLIKTRGQQVTLSCSPISGHRSVSWYQQTPGQGLQFLFEYFSETQRNKGNFPGRFSGRQFSNSRSEMNVSTLELGDSALYLCASSQRGTSGTPPYNEQFFGPGTRLTVL.

The chain links TRBV5-1 to TRBJ1-1, with 10 positions matching TRBD1. Germline V CDR1 and CDR2: SGHRS, YFSETQ. The trim removed 4 bases at V and 7 bases at J, leaving 13 bases unmatched. The CDR3 sequence is 16 residues long. This CDR3 is CASSPRTGQGSGEAFF. DNA of the CDR3: TGCGCCAGCAGCCCCCGGACGGGACAGGGGAGCGGTGAAGCTTTCTTT.

The J gene is TRBJ1-1, the V gene TRBV29-1; D possibly corresponds to TRBD1 (5 bases). Trimming removed 4 bases at V and 9 bases at J, with 15 bases between. The CDR3 totals 12 residues. CDR1 SQVTM and CDR2 ANQGSEA come from the germline V gene. In DNA, the CDR3 is TGCAGCGTTGCCCCCGGGACCCCAAAAGCTTTCTTT. Its translation is CSVAPGTPKAFF.

This chain links TRBV19 with TRBJ2-7, with TRBD1 matching over 7 bases. Germline lookup yields CDR1 LNHDA and CDR2 SQIVND (reference sequence). The CDR3 runs 15 residues. With V trimmed by 3 bases and J by 4 bases, 9 bases remained unmatched. CDR3 sequence reads: CASSIGRGQGYEQYF. The CDR3 DNA is TGTGCCAGTAGTATTGGAAGGGGGCAGGGTTACGAGCAGTACTTC.

The chain has TRBV27 and TRBJ1-1; the match to TRBD1 covers 9 bases. The V segment lost 7 bases and the J segment 4 bases; nucleotides outside the gene matches: 10. This CDR3 is built from 15 residues. CDR1 and CDR2 (germline): MNHEY, SMNVEV (reference sequence). CDR3: CASTVTGGRGTEAFF. CDR3 in DNA: TGTGCCAGCACCGTGACAGGGGGGAGAGGCACTGAAGCTTTCTTT.

The V and J genes are TRBV4-1 and TRBJ2-5, with D hard to call. V was pared by 0 bases and J by 2 bases, with 10 bases between. This CDR3 is 15 amino acids long. CDR1 MGHRA and CDR2 YSYEKL come from the germline V gene. The CDR3 DNA is TGCGCCAGCAGCCAAGATGCCACTAAACAAGAGACCCAGTACTTC. It is translated as CASSQDATKQETQYF.

This sequence joins TRBV30 and TRBJ1-5; the match to TRBD1 covers 10 bases. Germline loops: CDR1 GTSNPN, CDR2 SVGIG (reference sequence). The CDR3 is 14 residues long. V gave up 2 bases and J gave up 4 bases; unmatched junction bases: 2. The CDR3 sequence is CAWSKGQGNQPQHF. DNA of the CDR3: TGTGCCTGGAGTAAGGGACAGGGGAATCAGCCCCAGCATTTT.

V usage is TRBV18 and J usage is TRBJ2-1; 10 bases map to TRBD1. The J segment lost 6 bases and the V segment lost 0 bases, leaving 8 bases of the junction unmatched. The CDR3 is made up of 17 amino acids. Germline V gene lookup returns CDR1 KGHSH and CDR2 LQKENI. As DNA, the CDR3 is TGTGCCAGCTCACCACCTCCGTGGGGACAGGGGCTCAATGAGCAGTTCTTC. As protein: CASSPPPWGQGLNEQFF. The full variable domain, completed using reference TRBV18 and TRBJ2-1, is NAGVMQNPRHLVRRRGQEARLRCSPMKGHSHVYWYRQLPEEGLKFMVYLQKENIIDESGMPKERFSAEFPKEGPSILRIQQVVRGDSAAYFCASSPPPWGQGLNEQFFGPGTRLTVL.

The V call is TRBV28, the J call TRBJ1-4, with D possibly TRBD1 on 5 matching bases. This CDR3 has 15 residues. Between the trimmed V and J ends, which lost 0 bases and 8 bases, there was a span of 13 bases. Germline V gene sequence: CDR1 MDHEN, CDR2 SYDVKM. The CDR3 coding sequence is TGTGCCAGCAGTTTATGGATGGGGGAAAGGGAAAAACTGTTTTTT. Its protein product is CASSLWMGEREKLFF.

The V call is TRBV19, the J call TRBJ1-2; D unresolved. The V and J ends lost 5 bases and 0 bases respectively, with 19 bases between them. The CDR3 runs to 17 residues. Germline CDR1 and CDR2: LNHDA and SQIVND (reference sequence). CDR3 DNA sequence: TGTGCCAGTAGTCCAAATAGGAAAGGCCTCCCTAACTATGGCTACACCTTC. Translated: CASSPNRKGLPNYGYTF.

This sequence joins TRBV28 and TRBJ2-5, with a tentative D call TRBD1 (5 bases). The V end lost 5 bases, the J end lost 1 base, and 14 bases lay between the germline ends. Germline-derived CDR1 and CDR2 are MDHEN and SYDVKM. The CDR3 consists of 15 residues. The CDR3 loop is CASSLRVPSQETQYF. The CDR3 DNA reads as TGTGCCAGCAGTCTCAGGGTCCCCTCCCAAGAGACCCAGTACTTC.

J is TRBJ1-2 and V is TRBV4-1, with a possible D match to TRBD1 (6 bases). The CDR3 extends over 13 amino acids. Trimming removed 3 bases at V and 5 bases at J, with 10 bases between. Germline V gene data show CDR1 as MGHRA and CDR2 as YSYEKL. The CDR3 coding sequence is TGCGCCAGCAGCCATACAGGGACATATGGCTACACCTTC. Its translation is CASSHTGTYGYTF.

The sample holds one count of this clone. The genes are TRBV27 and TRBJ2-7; 9 bases agree with TRBD2. V shed 3 bases, J shed 2 bases, and the junction held 8 bases outside the gene matches. Germline assignment: CDR1 MNHEY and CDR2 SMNVEV (reference sequence). The CDR3 contains 16 residues. Written as DNA, the CDR3 is TGTGCCAGCAGTTTCACATTGTCTAGCGGGGCCTACGAGCAGTACTTC. Translated: CASSFTLSSGAYEQYF.

The V gene is TRBV19, the J gene TRBJ1-2; no reliable D call. V was shortened by 3 bases and J by 7 bases, with 15 bases between the two germline ends. CDR1 and CDR2 from the germline V gene are LNHDA and SQIVND (reference sequence). This CDR3 comprises 14 residues. The CDR3 sequence is CASSIREGEGGYTF. Written as DNA, the CDR3 is TGTGCCAGTAGTATTCGCGAGGGCGAGGGTGGCTACACCTTC.

The chain carries TRBV7-6 and TRBJ2-2; no clear D gene. Trimming took 1 base from V and 4 from J, leaving 7 bases between them. The CDR3 covers 14 residues. In germline, CDR1 is SGHVS, CDR2 FNYEAQ. CDR3 sequence reads: CASSLGPSTGELFF. CDR3 in DNA: TGTGCCAGCAGCTTAGGGCCTTCCACCGGGGAGCTGTTTTTT.

The CDR3 nucleotides read TGTGCCAGCAGTGAATGGGGGACAGGGGGCACCGAGCAGTACTTC. Its protein product is CASSEWGTGGTEQYF. The chain recombines TRBV25-1 with TRBJ2-7; 12 bases map to TRBD1. The length of the CDR3 is 15 residues. V gave up 1 base and J gave up 6 bases; unmatched junction bases: 4. Germline V gene sequence: CDR1 MGHDK, CDR2 SYGVNS.

The CDR3 bases are TGTGCCAGCAGTGACAGGGGACCGTTGTCGAATCAGCCCCAGCATTTT. It is translated as CASSDRGPLSNQPQHF. The rearrangement links TRBV6-1 to TRBJ1-5; a weak D match, TRBD1 (6 bases). CDR3 size: 16 residues. The V gene's germline CDR1 is MNHNS and CDR2 SASEGT. The germline V and J ends were trimmed by 3 bases and 4 bases, with 16 bases remaining between them.

This clone was observed a handful of times. The rearrangement links TRBV6-6 to TRBJ1-5, with TRBD1 matching over 7 bases. The V gene's germline CDR1 is MNHNY and CDR2 SVGAGI (reference sequence). The V and J ends lost 8 bases and 2 bases, in that order; junction bases with no gene match: 6. The CDR3 totals 14 residues. This CDR3 is CASPTGEGNQPQHF. Written as DNA, the CDR3 is TGTGCCAGCCCTACAGGGGAGGGCAATCAGCCCCAGCATTTT.

CDR3 in amino acids: CASSFGGRAEAFF. As DNA, the CDR3 is TGTGCCAGCAGCTTTGGAGGGAGAGCTGAAGCTTTCTTT. The V call is TRBV7-2, the J call TRBJ1-1, with D hard to call. The V and J ends lost 3 bases and 6 bases respectively, with 11 bases between them. This CDR3 contains 13 residues. Germline V gene data show CDR1 as SGHTA and CDR2 as FQGNSA.

This clone was observed a single time. The chain is built from TRBV7-7 and TRBJ2-6, with no clear D. Germline CDR1 is SSHAT and CDR2 is FNYEAQ (reference sequence). V was shortened by 5 bases and J by 5 bases, with 22 bases between the two germline ends. The CDR3 has 18 amino acids. CDR3 in amino acids: CASSEYLVPQSRANVLTF. The CDR3 DNA follows: TGTGCCAGCAGCGAATACTTAGTGCCACAAAGTCGGGCCAACGTCCTGACTTTC.

The chain is built from TRBV27 and TRBJ2-3; TRBD2 matches at 7 bases. The V gene's germline CDR1 is MNHEY and CDR2 SMNVEV (reference sequence). The ends lost 7 bases at V and 3 bases at J; junction bases unmatched: 13. This CDR3 comprises 16 residues. The CDR3, as DNA: TGTGCCAGCAAACTGTCCCCCGCGGGAGCTACAGATACGCAGTATTTT. It specifies CASKLSPAGATDTQYF.

The V gene is TRBV30, the J gene TRBJ1-2; unclear D gene. Germline V gives CDR1 GTSNPN, CDR2 SVGIG (reference sequence). This CDR3 spans 12 amino acids. The V end was cut by 4 bases, the J end by 5 bases, with 11 bases between. CDR3 DNA sequence: TGTGCCTGGACAGAGGGAGGGTATGGCTACACCTTC. The encoded protein is CAWTEGGYGYTF.

The chain carries TRBV18 and TRBJ1-2, with D maybe TRBD1 (6 bases). The CDR3 runs 15 residues. Per germline, CDR1 KGHSH and CDR2 LQKENI. Trimming took off 3 bases at V and 0 bases at J, with 11 bases between the two ends. The CDR3 sequence is CASSPTGKPNYGYTF. In DNA form, the CDR3 reads TGTGCCAGCTCACCGACAGGAAAACCTAACTATGGCTACACCTTC.

The genes are TRBV14 and TRBJ1-1; D gene uncertain. There are 15 residues in the CDR3. Trimming cost V 0 bases and J 4 bases, with 12 bases left between them. CDR1 is SGHDN and CDR2 is FVKESK in the germline V gene. CDR3 DNA: TGTGCCAGCAGCCAAGATTGGAGAGGTAGCACTGAAGCTTTCTTT. Its protein product is CASSQDWRGSTEAFF.

The gene calls are TRBV6-1 and TRBJ2-7; D remains unclear. Trimming removed 2 bases at V and 5 bases at J, with 7 bases between. Per germline, CDR1 MNHNS and CDR2 SASEGT. The CDR3 length is 12 residues. This chain's CDR3 is CASSEFSHEQYF. The CDR3, as DNA: TGTGCCAGCAGTGAATTCAGTCACGAGCAGTACTTC.

This chain links TRBV28 with TRBJ1-4; D ambiguous. The CDR3 is 12 residues long. Per germline, CDR1 MDHEN and CDR2 SYDVKM. V shed 10 bases and J shed 8 bases, with 14 bases lying between them. The CDR3, as DNA: TGTGCCACACTACAGCTCCCAGAAAAACTGTTTTTT. Translated: CATLQLPEKLFF.

The chain recombines TRBV11-2 with TRBJ2-3; D gene uncertain. Trimming removed 1 base from V and 1 base from J, with 9 bases in between. The CDR3 totals 15 residues. Per germline, CDR1 SGHAT and CDR2 FQNNGV. This CDR3 reads CASSLVRWGTDTQYF. The CDR3 DNA reads TGTGCCAGCAGCTTAGTCCGTTGGGGCACAGATACGCAGTATTTT.

This chain connects TRBV7-8 to TRBJ2-7, with 7 bases lining up with TRBD1. This CDR3 is 15 amino acids long. Losses at the gene ends were 1 base for V and 0 bases for J; bases not matched to a gene: 3. The germline V gene encodes CDR1 SGHVS and CDR2 FQNEAQ. The DNA for the CDR3 is TGTGCCAGCAGCTTAGTAGGGACAGACTCCTACGAGCAGTACTTC. It codes for CASSLVGTDSYEQYF.

The V and J genes are TRBV9 and TRBJ1-1; D unresolved. V lost 4 bases to trimming and J lost 0 bases, with 13 bases between them. The CDR3 runs 15 residues. Germline V gene data show CDR1 as SGDLS and CDR2 as YYNGEE. The CDR3 region is CASSPRVTVNTEAFF. CDR3 DNA: TGTGCCAGCAGCCCCCGAGTGACGGTGAACACTGAAGCTTTCTTT. The full variable domain, in which reference TRBV9 and TRBJ1-1 provide the parts outside the CDR3, is DSGVTQTPKHLITATGQRVTLRCSPRSGDLSVYWYQQSLDQGLQFLIQYYNGEERAKGNILERFSAQQFPDLHSELNLSSLELGDSALYFCASSPRVTVNTEAFFGQGTRLTVV.

CDR3 in amino acids: CASGGGSGSMKTQYF. In DNA form, the CDR3 reads TGTGCCAGCGGCGGGGGTAGCGGGAGTATGAAGACCCAGTACTTC. This chain links TRBV6-6 with TRBJ2-5, with TRBD2 identical over 9 bases. Germline V CDR1 and CDR2: MNHNY, SVGAGI (reference sequence). Unmatched junction bases numbered 13, after V lost 8 bases and J lost 6 bases. This CDR3 region has 15 residues.